Sequencing of this TCR beta chain was carried out in a study of T cells in Graves' hyperthyroidism and ophthalmopathy. Overall study: The authors collected peripheral blood at initial diagnosis, before any treatment.

Germline V gene sequence: CDR1 SGHTS, CDR2 YDEGEE. The CDR3 extends over 15 amino acids. Trimming pared 3 bases from V and 6 bases from J, leaving 13 bases between. Researchers took RNA transcripts and amplified the TCR beta CDR3 regions from them. During a first-round RT-PCR of the TCR CDR3, the HTBI primer set was used. TCRdb re-analysed the multiplex PCR reads in MiXCR, keeping a single row per CDR3 protein. This sample has a few hundred thousand distinct CDR3 sequences, with about a sixth found just once. Fresh 10 ml peripheral blood yielded PBMCs. V gene TRBV5-8 combines with J gene TRBJ1-6, with D unclear. The sample taken for sequencing was blood. The receptor was derived from a middle-aged woman with Graves' ophthalmopathy. Written as DNA, the CDR3 is TGTGCCAGCAGCTCCGAGGGTTATAGTAATTCACCCCTCCACTTT. This encodes CASSSEGYSNSPLHF.